These 21 T cell receptor beta chains came from one sample sequenced in a study of blood T cell repertoires in COVID-19 (dated by TCRdb to 2020 to 2021). Library prep was done by the immunoSEQ multiplex PCR assay. TCRdb took over this immuneACCESS table, retaining in-frame rearrangements with V and J assigned. Such tables are incomplete; in checked studies, under half of the missing clones stem from an unresolved V gene, and the remainder is unexplained. Recorded for this sample are roughly 110,000 clones; roughly 81% of them occurred a single time. The ten largest account for over 1.2% of the sample. Specimen: peripheral blood. These receptors originate from a man aged 40-50 years with acute or convalescent COVID-19.

The chain is built from TRBV15 and TRBJ1-1; possible D gene TRBD1, 6 bases. V lost 4 bases and J lost 2, with 8 bases in between. Germline V CDR1 and CDR2: LNHNV, YYDKDF (reference sequence). This CDR3 has 13 amino acids. The CDR3 is CATSTRGNTEAFF. The DNA for the CDR3 is TGTGCCACCAGCACCAGGGGAAACACTGAAGCTTTCTTT.

This clone was detected once. J is TRBJ2-7 and V is TRBV7-9, with a tentative D call TRBD1 (5 bases). Between the trimmed V and J ends, which lost 5 bases and 3 bases, there was a span of 14 bases. This CDR3 contains 14 residues. In germline, CDR1 is SEHNR, CDR2 FQNEAQ (reference sequence). The CDR3 loop reads CASSPGPGRYEQYF. The CDR3 DNA follows: TGTGCCAGCAGCCCGGGCCCAGGGCGCTACGAGCAGTACTTC.

The CDR3 protein is CASSLGQGNYGYTF. The CDR3 DNA follows: TGCGCCAGCAGCTTAGGACAGGGCAACTATGGCTACACCTTC. The V gene is TRBV5-1, the J gene TRBJ1-2, with 8 bases lining up with TRBD1. The trim removed 2 bases at V and 2 bases at J, leaving 2 bases unmatched. The CDR3 has 14 residues. Germline loops: CDR1 SGHRS, CDR2 YFSETQ.

The CDR3 spells CASSESLAARERTGELFF. CDR3 coding DNA: TGCGCCAGCAGTGAGTCCCTCGCGGCGCGGGAGCGAACCGGGGAGCTGTTTTTT. The chain uses TRBV10-1 and TRBJ2-2; 7 bases fit TRBD2. CDR3 length: 18 residues. The germline CDR1 and CDR2 sequences are WNHNN and SYGVQD (reference sequence). V lost 0 bases, J lost 5 bases, and 12 bases stayed unmatched.

V gene TRBV5-4 combines with J gene TRBJ2-3; TRBD2 is a possible D gene (6 bases). In germline, CDR1 is SGHNT, CDR2 YYREEE (reference sequence). Trimming took off 9 bases at V and 5 bases at J, with 16 bases between the two ends. The CDR3 is made up of 13 amino acids. The CDR3 here is CATSTGGGDTQYF. The CDR3 coding sequence is TGTGCCACTAGCACTGGGGGAGGAGATACGCAGTATTTT.

The chain uses TRBV5-8 and TRBJ2-7; D unresolved. V dropped 0 bases and J dropped 3 bases, with 4 bases sitting between them. The CDR3 is 12 residues long. Germline V gene lookup returns CDR1 SGHTS and CDR2 YDEGEE. CDR3 in amino acids: CASSLARYEQYF. The DNA of the CDR3 is TGTGCCAGCAGCTTGGCCCGCTACGAGCAGTACTTC.

The V call is TRBV11-2, the J call TRBJ2-1; 8 bases are shared with TRBD2. This CDR3 region has 13 residues. Germline CDR1 and CDR2: SGHAT and FQNNGV. V dropped 6 bases and J dropped 8; count of bases not matched to a gene: 6. CDR3 bases: TGTGCCAGCAGGAGACTAGCGATCCATGAGCAGTTCTTC. Encoded protein: CASRRLAIHEQFF.

This clone was counted only a few times. V and J are TRBV6-2 or TRBV6-3 and TRBJ1-5; D uncertain. The V gene's germline CDR1 is MNHEY and CDR2 SVGEGT. The CDR3 is made up of 16 amino acids. Trimming pared 2 bases from V and 0 bases from J, leaving 11 bases between. In DNA, the CDR3 is TGTGCCAGCAGTTACCGAGGAGTCTATAGCAATCAGCCCCAGCATTTT. It codes for CASSYRGVYSNQPQHF.

The J gene is TRBJ2-3, the V gene TRBV7-2; 8 nucleotides agree with TRBD2. The CDR3 covers 13 residues. The V and J ends lost 0 bases and 8 bases, in that order; junction bases with no gene match: 1. Germline values: CDR1 SGHTA, CDR2 FQGNSA. The CDR3 reads CASSLASGVTQYF. The CDR3 region has the DNA TGTGCCAGCAGCTTAGCTAGCGGGGTTACGCAGTATTTT.

The chain joins TRBV6-2 or TRBV6-3 to TRBJ2-7; 14 bases match TRBD2. Germline lookup yields CDR1 MNHEY and CDR2 SVGEGT. V shed 4 bases and J 3 bases; nucleotides not matched to a gene: 2. CDR3 length equals 15 residues. The CDR3 here is CASSSGLAGGYEQYF. CDR3 sequence (DNA): TGTGCCAGCAGTTCCGGACTAGCGGGAGGCTACGAGCAGTACTTC.

This clone occurred a few times. The V call is TRBV11-2, the J call TRBJ2-3, with 10 bases identical to TRBD2. The CDR3 extends over 18 amino acids. CDR1 is SGHAT and CDR2 is FQNNGV in the germline V gene. V was clipped by 5 bases and J by 0 bases; unmatched bases: 11. The CDR3 here is CASSPGLAGAYSTDTQYF. The CDR3 bases are TGTGCCAGCAGCCCCGGGCTAGCGGGAGCTTATAGCACAGATACGCAGTATTTT.

The V call is TRBV6-5, the J call TRBJ2-7, with unresolved D. Trimming took 10 bases from V and 2 from J, leaving 12 bases between them. The CDR3 is 12 amino acids. The V gene's germline CDR1 is MNHEY and CDR2 SVGAGI. CDR3 amino acids: CAIGEFTYEQYF. CDR3 DNA: TGTGCCATCGGAGAGTTCACCTACGAGCAGTACTTC.

This chain links TRBV4-2 with TRBJ2-5; 14 nucleotides line up with TRBD2. The V gene's germline CDR1 is LGHNA and CDR2 YNFKEQ. The ends lost 4 bases at V and 4 bases at J; junction bases unmatched: 8. CDR3 length: 17 residues. CDR3 nucleotides: TGTGCCAGCAGCCTTGGTTTCGGACTAGCGGGGGGAGAGACCCAGTACTTC. Protein product: CASSLGFGLAGGETQYF.

The chain employs TRBV2 and TRBJ1-2; TRBD1 matches at 12 bases. Germline-derived CDR1 and CDR2 are SNHLY and FYNNEI. The CDR3 is 14 amino acids. The ends lost 6 bases at V and 7 bases at J; junction bases unmatched: 6. Written as DNA, the CDR3 is TGTGCCAGCAGAGCGGGACAGGGGGCGATTGGCTACACCTTC. As protein: CASRAGQGAIGYTF.

The chain has TRBV2 and TRBJ1-2; 8 bases line up with TRBD1. The J segment lost 6 bases and the V segment lost 5 bases, leaving 8 bases of the junction unmatched. The CDR3 totals 14 residues. Germline V gene sequence: CDR1 SNHLY, CDR2 FYNNEI. The CDR3 DNA is TGTGCCAGCAGTCTCCTGTCAGGGGGCCATGGCTACACCTTC. It is translated as CASSLLSGGHGYTF.

To note about this clone: The sample holds other DNA sequences that translate to the same CDR3. J is TRBJ1-2 and V is TRBV5-4; D gene unclear. V lost 4 bases and J 2 bases, leaving 9 bases between the germline ends. Germline V gene lookup returns CDR1 SGHNT and CDR2 YYREEE (reference sequence). CDR3 length: 13 residues. CDR3: CASSLGLNYGYTF. CDR3 in DNA: TGTGCCAGCAGCCTAGGACTGAACTATGGCTACACCTTC. Supplemented by reference TRBV5-4 and TRBJ1-2, the full variable domain reads ETGVTQSPTHLIKTRGQQVTLRCSSQSGHNTVSWYQQALGQGPQFIFQYYREEENGRGNFPPRFSGLQFPNYSSELNVNALELDDSALYLCASSLGLNYGYTFGSGTRLTVV.

This clone was counted only a few times. The V and J genes are TRBV27 and TRBJ1-2, with D unresolved. Germline V gene sequence: CDR1 MNHEY, CDR2 SMNVEV (reference sequence). The V end lost 5 bases, the J end lost 2 bases, and 15 bases lay between the germline ends. The CDR3 is made up of 15 amino acids. CDR3 sequence: CASSPITGFNYGYTF. CDR3 bases: TGTGCCAGCAGTCCGATCACCGGTTTCAACTATGGCTACACCTTC.

This chain joins TRBV28 and TRBJ1-5; possibly TRBD1 for D (6 bases). V was pared by 4 bases and J by 6 bases, with 7 bases between. Germline values: CDR1 MDHEN, CDR2 SYDVKM. The CDR3 is 12 residues long. CDR3 residues: CASSSGVQPQHF. The CDR3 coding sequence is TGTGCCAGCAGTTCAGGGGTTCAGCCCCAGCATTTT.

The genes are TRBV13 and TRBJ2-7, with 10 positions matching TRBD1. Germline V gives CDR1 PRHDT, CDR2 FYEKMQ (reference sequence). The CDR3 runs 14 residues. V trimming: 5 bases; J trimming: 1 base; junction bases outside the gene matches: 2. The CDR3 DNA is TGTGCCAGCAGCATGGGACAGGGGTCCTACGAGCAGTACTTC. Its translation: CASSMGQGSYEQYF.

The chain combines TRBV25-1 with TRBJ2-1; D might be TRBD2 (6 bases). The CDR3 consists of 15 residues. Trimming left V 7 bases short and J 3 bases short, with 16 bases between. Germline V gives CDR1 MGHDK, CDR2 SYGVNS. CDR3 protein: CASTNWGDGYNEQFF. The CDR3 DNA reads TGTGCCAGCACCAATTGGGGGGACGGCTACAATGAGCAGTTCTTC.

The CDR3: CASSYSPGEKLFF. The CDR3 DNA is TGTGCCAGCAGTTACTCGCCCGGGGAAAAACTGTTTTTT. The gene calls are TRBV6-5 and TRBJ1-4; D not certain. CDR3 length equals 13 residues. CDR1 is MNHEY, CDR2 SVGAGI, per germline. V was trimmed by 0 bases and J by 8 bases, leaving 7 bases between them.